This TCR beta chain was documented in a study of blood T cell repertoires in COVID-19. Across the whole study: PBMCs, B-cell-depleted T cells, or T cells provided the cDNA or gDNA that made up the material.

Per the study methods: Reference gene primer amplification in the assay estimated nucleated cell counts. The table came from immunoSEQ multiplex PCR; TCRdb's copy has only in-frame clones and leaves some out. The DNA gave D and trimming, while V, J and clone size come from that table. This table holds 40,000 or so clones, roughly 78% found once. This CDR3 spans 14 amino acids. J lost 4 bases, V lost 8 bases, and 5 bases had no gene match. The V gene's germline CDR1 is MNHEY and CDR2 SVGAGI. The specimen sequenced was peripheral blood. V gene TRBV6-5 combines with J gene TRBJ1-2, with 12 bases aligning to TRBD1. This receptor was obtained from a man in his 70s with acute or convalescent COVID-19. The CDR3 DNA follows: TGTGCCAGCCAACCGGGACAGGGGGCCTATGGCTACACCTTC. Its protein is CASQPGQGAYGYTF.